This T cell receptor beta chain is drawn from a study of T cell changes during pregnancy in multiple sclerosis (dated by TCRdb to about 2019). Broadly, across the study: The study examined how the T cell repertoire changed over the course of pregnancy in women with multiple sclerosis.

The library was made by the immunoSEQ multiplex PCR assay. The source is immuneACCESS, and TCRdb retained only in-frame sequences with V and J called. Part of the clones is not carried over; for the studies checked, unresolved V genes explain less than half of this, and the remainder is unexplained. Across this sample there are fewer than 140,000 clones, with roughly 90% seen only once. Roughly 1.5% of the sample is held by the ten biggest clonotypes. Sequences SNHLY (CDR1) and FYNNEI (CDR2) are obtained from the germline V gene. The CDR3 has 15 amino acids, counting the end cysteine and phenylalanine. CDR3 DNA only is kept here, 45 bases in frame from base 1. V loses 3 bases, J loses 4 bases, and the germline ends lie 13 bases apart. This clone came up a few times. The clone's antigen remains unknown. Per-base quality was not reported, and no clone a single base away is much larger than it.

The starting material was peripheral blood, obtained after pregnancy. The sequence was collected from a female donor with multiple sclerosis, enrolled in a pregnancy study. The receptor chain draws on TRBV2 and TRBJ1-5; no D gene is confidently identified. CDR3 protein: CASSESGLGNQPQHF. Read as DNA, the sequence is TGTGCCAGCAGTGAGAGCGGCTTGGGGAATCAGCCCCAGCATTTT.